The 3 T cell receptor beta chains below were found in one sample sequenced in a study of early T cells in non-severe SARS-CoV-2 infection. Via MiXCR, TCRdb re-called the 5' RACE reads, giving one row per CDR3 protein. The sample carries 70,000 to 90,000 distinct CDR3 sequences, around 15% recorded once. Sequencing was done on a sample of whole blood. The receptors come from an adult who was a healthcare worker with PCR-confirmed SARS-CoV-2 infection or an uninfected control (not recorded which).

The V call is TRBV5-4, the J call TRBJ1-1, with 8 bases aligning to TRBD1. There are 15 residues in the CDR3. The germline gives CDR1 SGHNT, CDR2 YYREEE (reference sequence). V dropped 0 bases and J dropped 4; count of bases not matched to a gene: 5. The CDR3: CASSLAGGAITEAFF. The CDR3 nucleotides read TGTGCCAGCAGCTTGGCAGGGGGCGCGATCACTGAAGCTTTCTTT.

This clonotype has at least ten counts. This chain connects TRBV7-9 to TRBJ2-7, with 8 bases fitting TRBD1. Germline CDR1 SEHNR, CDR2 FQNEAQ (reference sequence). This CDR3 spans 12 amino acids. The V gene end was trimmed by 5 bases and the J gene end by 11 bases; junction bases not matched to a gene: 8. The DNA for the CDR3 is TGTGCCAGCAGCCGGGACAGGTCTAAAGAGTACTTC. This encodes CASSRDRSKEYF.

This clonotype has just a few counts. CDR3 in amino acids: CSVTGRGTEAFF. CDR3 DNA: TGCAGCGTTACAGGGAGGGGAACTGAAGCTTTCTTT. This sequence joins TRBV29-1 and TRBJ1-1; D is possibly TRBD1 (6 bases). The V end was cut by 5 bases, the J end by 5 bases, with 12 bases between. Germline CDR1 and CDR2: SQVTM and ANQGSEA. The CDR3 loop spans 12 amino acids. The complete variable domain, with remaining parts taken from reference TRBV29-1 and TRBJ1-1, reads SAVISQKPSRDICQRGTSLTIQCQVDSQVTMMFWYRQQPGQSLTLIATANQGSEATYESGFVIDKFPISRPNLTFSTLTVSNMSPEDSSIYLCSVTGRGTEAFFGQGTRLTVV.